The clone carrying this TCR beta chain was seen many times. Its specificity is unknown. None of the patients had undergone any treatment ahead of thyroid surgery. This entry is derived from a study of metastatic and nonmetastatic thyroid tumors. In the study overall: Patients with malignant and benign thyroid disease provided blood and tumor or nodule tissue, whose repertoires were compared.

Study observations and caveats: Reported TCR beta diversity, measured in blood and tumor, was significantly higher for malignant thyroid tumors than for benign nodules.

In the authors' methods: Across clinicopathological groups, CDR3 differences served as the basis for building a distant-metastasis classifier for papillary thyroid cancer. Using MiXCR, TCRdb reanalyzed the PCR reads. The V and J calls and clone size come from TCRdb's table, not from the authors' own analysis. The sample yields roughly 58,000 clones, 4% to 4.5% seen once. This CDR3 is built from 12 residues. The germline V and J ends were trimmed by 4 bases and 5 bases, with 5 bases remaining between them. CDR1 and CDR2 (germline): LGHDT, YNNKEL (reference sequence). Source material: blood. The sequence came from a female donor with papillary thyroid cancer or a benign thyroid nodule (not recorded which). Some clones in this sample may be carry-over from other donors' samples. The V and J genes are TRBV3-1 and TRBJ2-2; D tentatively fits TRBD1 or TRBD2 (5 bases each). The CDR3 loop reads CASSRGTGELFF. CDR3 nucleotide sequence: TGTGCCAGCAGCCGGGGGACCGGGGAGCTGTTTTTT.